This TCR beta chain came from a study of shared clonotypes between healthy human individuals. Study-level findings and limits: Naive CD4 clonotypes were shared across a handful of donors at roughly 4.6%. Sampling covered blood only; tissue repertoires likely differ.

A word on this clone: Its antigen is currently unknown.

CDR3 size: 14 residues. In germline, CDR1 is SNHLY, CDR2 FYNNEI. Between the trimmed V and J ends, which lost 11 bases and 0 bases, there was a span of 14 bases. Clones were read by immunoSEQ multiplex PCR, and TCRdb kept only the in-frame ones, dropping some. The table records around 690,000 clones, around 91% of them present only once. J is TRBJ2-4 and V is TRBV2; D is ambiguous. The sequence was collected from a man aged 18 to 30 in good health. Some clones in this sample may be carry-over from other donors' samples. Sample: memory CD8+ T cells from PBMCs. Subset here: CD45RO+ cells pooled with CCR7-negative TemRA cells. The CDR3: CASRGSLAKNIQYF. The CDR3 coding sequence is TGTGCCTCCCGCGGCAGCTTAGCCAAAAACATTCAGTACTTC.